The source of this TCR beta chain is a study of blood T cell repertoires in COVID-19. As for the study in general: COVID-19 samples from acute and convalescent phases originated in the United States, Italy and Spain. PBMCs, B-cell-depleted T cells, or T cells were the source of the cDNA or gDNA that made up the material.

Authors' processing steps: Reference gene primer amplification gave estimated nucleated cell counts. Here immunoSEQ multiplex PCR was the method, and the copy in TCRdb shows in-frame clones only, minus some. V and J calls plus clone size are reproduced from that table; the DNA served to infer D and trimming. The sample has 78,000 or so clones, approximately 86% seen once. The CDR3 length is 14 residues. Unmatched junction bases numbered 6, after V lost 4 bases and J lost 2 bases. CDR1 is SGHRS, CDR2 YFSETQ, per germline. The chain joins TRBV5-1 to TRBJ2-7; 7 bases match TRBD1. Source material: peripheral blood. The receptor comes from a man aged 45 to 65 with active or convalescent COVID-19. CDR3 residues: CASSLQGWAYEQYF. CDR3 nucleotide sequence: TGCGCCAGCAGCCTACAGGGGTGGGCCTACGAGCAGTACTTC.